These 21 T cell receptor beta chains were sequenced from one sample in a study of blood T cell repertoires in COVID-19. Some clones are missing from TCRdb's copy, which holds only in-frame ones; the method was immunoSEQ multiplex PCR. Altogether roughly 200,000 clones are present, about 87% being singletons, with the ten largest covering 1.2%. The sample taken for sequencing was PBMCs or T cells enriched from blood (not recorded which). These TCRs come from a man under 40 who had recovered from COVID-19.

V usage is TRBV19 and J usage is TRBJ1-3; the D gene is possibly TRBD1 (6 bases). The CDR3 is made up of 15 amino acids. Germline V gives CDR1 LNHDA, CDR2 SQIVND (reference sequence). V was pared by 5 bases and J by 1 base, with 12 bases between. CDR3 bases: TGTGCCAGTAGTTCACAGGGTTTTTCTGGAAACACCATATATTTT. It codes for CASSSQGFSGNTIYF.

The CDR3 DNA follows: TGCGCCAGCAGCTCTGCAGCGGGACGCACAGATACGCAGTATTTT. This encodes CASSSAAGRTDTQYF. This chain connects TRBV5-1 to TRBJ2-3, with 7 bases fitting TRBD2. V shed 3 bases and J 1 base; nucleotides not matched to a gene: 5. CDR1 and CDR2 from the germline V gene are SGHRS and YFSETQ. The CDR3 sequence is 15 residues long.

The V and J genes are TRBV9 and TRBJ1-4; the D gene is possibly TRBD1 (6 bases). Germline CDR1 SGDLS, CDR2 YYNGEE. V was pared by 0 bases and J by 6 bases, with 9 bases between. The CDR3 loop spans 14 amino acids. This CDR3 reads CASSVGAGDEKLFF. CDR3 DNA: TGTGCCAGCAGCGTAGGGGCAGGGGATGAAAAACTGTTTTTT.

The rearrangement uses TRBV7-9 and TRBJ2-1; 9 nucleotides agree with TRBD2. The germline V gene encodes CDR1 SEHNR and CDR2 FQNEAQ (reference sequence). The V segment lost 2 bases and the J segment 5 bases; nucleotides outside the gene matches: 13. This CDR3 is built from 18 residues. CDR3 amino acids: CASSLLRREGQRDNEQFF. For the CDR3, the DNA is TGTGCCAGCAGCTTACTCCGGCGGGAGGGCCAGAGGGACAATGAGCAGTTCTTC.

Here the CDR3 reads CASSLGGGGSGANVLTF. The CDR3 DNA follows: TGTGCCAGCAGCTTAGGTGGCGGGGGCTCTGGGGCCAACGTCCTGACTTTC. The chain couples TRBV11-2 to TRBJ2-6; 7 bases map to TRBD2. The junction had 3 bases not matched to a gene; V was cut back by 1 base and J by 0 bases. Germline V gene lookup returns CDR1 SGHAT and CDR2 FQNNGV. CDR3 length equals 17 residues.

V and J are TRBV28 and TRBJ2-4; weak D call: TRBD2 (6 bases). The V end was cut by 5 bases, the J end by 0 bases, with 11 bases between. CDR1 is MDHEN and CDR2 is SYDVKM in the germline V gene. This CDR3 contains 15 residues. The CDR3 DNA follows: TGTGCCAGCAGTCCGGGGGAATTAGCCAAAAACATTCAGTACTTC. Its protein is CASSPGELAKNIQYF.

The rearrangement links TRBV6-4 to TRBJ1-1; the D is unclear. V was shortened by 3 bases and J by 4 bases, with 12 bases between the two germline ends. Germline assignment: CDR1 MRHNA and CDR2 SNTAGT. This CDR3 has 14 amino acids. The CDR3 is CASSEMPASTEAFF. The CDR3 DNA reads TGTGCCAGCAGTGAAATGCCAGCGTCCACTGAAGCTTTCTTT.

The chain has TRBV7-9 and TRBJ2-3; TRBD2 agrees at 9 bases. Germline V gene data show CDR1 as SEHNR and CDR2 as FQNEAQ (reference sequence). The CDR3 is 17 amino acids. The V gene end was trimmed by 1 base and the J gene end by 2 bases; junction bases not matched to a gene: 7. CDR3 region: CASSLELAGHYTDTQYF. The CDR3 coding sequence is TGTGCCAGCAGCTTAGAGCTAGCGGGACATTACACAGATACGCAGTATTTT.

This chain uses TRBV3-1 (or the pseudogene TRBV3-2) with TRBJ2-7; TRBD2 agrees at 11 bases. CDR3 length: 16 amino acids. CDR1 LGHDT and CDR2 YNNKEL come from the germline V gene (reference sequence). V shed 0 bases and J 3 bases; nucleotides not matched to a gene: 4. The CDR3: CASSQDLLAGVYEQYF. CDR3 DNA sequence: TGTGCCAGCAGCCAAGACTTACTAGCGGGGGTCTACGAGCAGTACTTC.

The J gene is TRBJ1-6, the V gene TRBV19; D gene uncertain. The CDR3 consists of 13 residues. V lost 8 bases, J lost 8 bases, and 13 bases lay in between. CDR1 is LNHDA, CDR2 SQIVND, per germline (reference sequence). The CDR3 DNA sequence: TGTGCCAGTGGGGTCTCCGGGGATTCACCCCTCCACTTT. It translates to CASGVSGDSPLHF. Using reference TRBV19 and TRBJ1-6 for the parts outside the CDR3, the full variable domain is DGGITQSPKYLFRKEGQNVTLSCEQNLNHDAMYWYRQDPGQGLRLIYYSQIVNDFQKGDIAEGYSVSREKKESFPLTVTSAQKNPTAFYLCASGVSGDSPLHFGNGTRLTVT.

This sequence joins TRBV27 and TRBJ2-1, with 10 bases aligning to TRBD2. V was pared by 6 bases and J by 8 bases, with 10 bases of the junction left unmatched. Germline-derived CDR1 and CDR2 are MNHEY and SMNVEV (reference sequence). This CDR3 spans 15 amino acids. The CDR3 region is CASRASGRAEYEQFF. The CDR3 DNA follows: TGTGCCAGCAGGGCAAGCGGGAGGGCCGAATATGAGCAGTTCTTC.

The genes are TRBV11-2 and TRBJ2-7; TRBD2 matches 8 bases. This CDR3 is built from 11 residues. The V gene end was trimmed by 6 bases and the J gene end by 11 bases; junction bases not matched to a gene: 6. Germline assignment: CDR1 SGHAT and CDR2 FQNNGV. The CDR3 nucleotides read TGTGCCAGCAGATCAGTGGGACTAGAGTACTTC. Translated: CASRSVGLEYF. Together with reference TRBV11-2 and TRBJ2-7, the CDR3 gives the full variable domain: EAGVAQSPRYKIIEKRQSVAFWCNPISGHATLYWYQQILGQGPKLLIQFQNNGVVDDSQLPKDRFSAERLKGVDSTLKIQPAKLEDSAVYLCASRSVGLEYFGPGTRLTVT.

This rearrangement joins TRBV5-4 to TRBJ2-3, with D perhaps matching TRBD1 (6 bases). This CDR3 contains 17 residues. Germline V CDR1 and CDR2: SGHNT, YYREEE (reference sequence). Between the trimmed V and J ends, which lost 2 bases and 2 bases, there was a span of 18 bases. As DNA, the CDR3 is TGTGCCAGCAGCTTACCGGGACAAGGCCCTCTCACAGATACGCAGTATTTT. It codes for CASSLPGQGPLTDTQYF.

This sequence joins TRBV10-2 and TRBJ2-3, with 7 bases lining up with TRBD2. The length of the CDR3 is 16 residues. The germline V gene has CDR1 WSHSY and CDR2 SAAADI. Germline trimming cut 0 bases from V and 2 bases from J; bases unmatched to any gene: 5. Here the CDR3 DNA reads TGCGCCAGCAGTGAGTCGAGACTAGCAATCACAGATACGCAGTATTTT. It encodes CASSESRLAITDTQYF.

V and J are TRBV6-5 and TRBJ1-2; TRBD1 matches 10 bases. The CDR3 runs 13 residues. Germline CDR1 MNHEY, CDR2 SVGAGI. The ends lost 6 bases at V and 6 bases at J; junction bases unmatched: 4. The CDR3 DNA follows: TGTGCCAGCAGGGTTGGGACAGGGGATGGCTACACCTTC. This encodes CASRVGTGDGYTF.

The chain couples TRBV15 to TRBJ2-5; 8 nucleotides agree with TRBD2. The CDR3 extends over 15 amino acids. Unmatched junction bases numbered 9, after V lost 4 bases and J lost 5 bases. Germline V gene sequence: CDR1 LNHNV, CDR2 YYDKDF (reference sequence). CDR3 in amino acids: CATSTRGGLMETQYF. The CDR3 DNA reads TGTGCCACCAGCACCCGGGGGGGCCTTATGGAGACCCAGTACTTC.

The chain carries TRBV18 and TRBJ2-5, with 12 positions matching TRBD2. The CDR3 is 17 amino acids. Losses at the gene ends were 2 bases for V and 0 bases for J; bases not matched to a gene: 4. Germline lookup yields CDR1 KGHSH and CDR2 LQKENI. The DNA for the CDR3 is TGTGCCAGCTCACCAACGTGGACTAGCGGGGACCAAGAGACCCAGTACTTC. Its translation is CASSPTWTSGDQETQYF.

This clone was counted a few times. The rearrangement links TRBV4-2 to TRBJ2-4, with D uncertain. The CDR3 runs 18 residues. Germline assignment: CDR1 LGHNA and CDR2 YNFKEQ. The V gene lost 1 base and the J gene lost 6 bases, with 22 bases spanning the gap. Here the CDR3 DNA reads TGTGCCAGCAGCCAAGGGGCTCCGTCTTCCGATCTCCTAAACATTCAGTACTTC. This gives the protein CASSQGAPSSDLLNIQYF.

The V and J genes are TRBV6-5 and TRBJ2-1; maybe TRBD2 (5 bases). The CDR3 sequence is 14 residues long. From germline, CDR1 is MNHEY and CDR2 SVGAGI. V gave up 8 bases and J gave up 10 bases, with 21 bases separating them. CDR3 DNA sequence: TGTGCCAGCGACTTGACGGGGAGCACGGCGGAGCAGTTCTTC. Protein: CASDLTGSTAEQFF.

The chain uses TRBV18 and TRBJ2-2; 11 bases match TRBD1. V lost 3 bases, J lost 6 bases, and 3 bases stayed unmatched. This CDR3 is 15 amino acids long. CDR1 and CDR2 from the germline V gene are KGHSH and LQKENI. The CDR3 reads CASSPSGQGAGELFF. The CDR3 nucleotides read TGTGCCAGCTCACCCTCGGGACAGGGGGCCGGGGAGCTGTTTTTT.

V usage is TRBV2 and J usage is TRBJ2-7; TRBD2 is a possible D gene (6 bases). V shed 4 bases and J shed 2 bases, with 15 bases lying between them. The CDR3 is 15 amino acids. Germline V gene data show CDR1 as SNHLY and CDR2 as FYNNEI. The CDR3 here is CASSGLAETAYEQYF. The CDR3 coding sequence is TGTGCCAGCAGTGGGTTAGCGGAGACCGCCTACGAGCAGTACTTC.